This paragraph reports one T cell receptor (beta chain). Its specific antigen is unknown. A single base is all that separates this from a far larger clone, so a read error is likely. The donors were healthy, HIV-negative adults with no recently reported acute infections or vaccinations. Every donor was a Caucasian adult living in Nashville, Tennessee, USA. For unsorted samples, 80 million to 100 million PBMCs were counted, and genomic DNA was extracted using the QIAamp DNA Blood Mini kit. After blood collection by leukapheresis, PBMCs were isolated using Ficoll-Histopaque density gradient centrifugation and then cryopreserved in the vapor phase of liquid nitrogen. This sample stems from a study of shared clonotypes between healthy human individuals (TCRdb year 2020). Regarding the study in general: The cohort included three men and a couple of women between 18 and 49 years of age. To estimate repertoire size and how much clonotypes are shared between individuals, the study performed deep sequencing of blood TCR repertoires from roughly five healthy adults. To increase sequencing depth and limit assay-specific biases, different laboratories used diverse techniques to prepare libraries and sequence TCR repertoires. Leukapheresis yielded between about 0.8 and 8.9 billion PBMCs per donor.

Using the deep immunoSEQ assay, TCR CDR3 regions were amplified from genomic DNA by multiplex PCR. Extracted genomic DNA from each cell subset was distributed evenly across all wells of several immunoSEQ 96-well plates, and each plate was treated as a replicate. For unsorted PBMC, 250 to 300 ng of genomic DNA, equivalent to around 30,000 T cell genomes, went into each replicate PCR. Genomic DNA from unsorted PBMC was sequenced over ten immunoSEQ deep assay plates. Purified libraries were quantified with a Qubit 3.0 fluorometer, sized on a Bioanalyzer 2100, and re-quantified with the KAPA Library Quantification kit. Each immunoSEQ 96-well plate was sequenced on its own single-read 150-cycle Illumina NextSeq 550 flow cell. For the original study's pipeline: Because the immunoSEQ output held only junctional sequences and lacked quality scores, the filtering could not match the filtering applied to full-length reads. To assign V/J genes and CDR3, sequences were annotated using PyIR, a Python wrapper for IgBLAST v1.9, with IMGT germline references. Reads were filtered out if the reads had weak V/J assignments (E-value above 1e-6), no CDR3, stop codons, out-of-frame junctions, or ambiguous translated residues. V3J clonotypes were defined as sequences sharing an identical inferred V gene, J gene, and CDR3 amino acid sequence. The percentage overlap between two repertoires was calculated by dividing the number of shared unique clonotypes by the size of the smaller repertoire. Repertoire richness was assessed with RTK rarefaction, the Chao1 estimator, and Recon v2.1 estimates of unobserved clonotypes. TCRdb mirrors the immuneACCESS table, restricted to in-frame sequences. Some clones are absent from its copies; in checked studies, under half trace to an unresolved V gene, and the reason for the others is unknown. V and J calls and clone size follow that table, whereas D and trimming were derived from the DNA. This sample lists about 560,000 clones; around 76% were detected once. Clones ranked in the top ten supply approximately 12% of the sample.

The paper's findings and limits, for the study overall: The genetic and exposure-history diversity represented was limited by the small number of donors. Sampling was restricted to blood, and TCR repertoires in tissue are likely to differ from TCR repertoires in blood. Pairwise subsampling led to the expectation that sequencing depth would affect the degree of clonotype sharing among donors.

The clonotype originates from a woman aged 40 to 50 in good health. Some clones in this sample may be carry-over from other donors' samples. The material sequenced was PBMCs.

This receptor carries the CDR3 CASSDSGHTGELSF. Read as DNA, the sequence is TGTGCCAGCAGTGACTCAGGTCACACCGGGGAGCTGTCTTTT. Recombination joined TRBV6-4 with TRBJ2-2, with a tentative D gene TRBD2 over 5 matching bases. Including cysteine and phenylalanine, the CDR3 has 14 amino acids. The CDR3 DNA has 42 bases and is translated from base 1. Sequences MRHNA (CDR1) and SNTAGT (CDR2) are obtained from the germline V gene.